This is a list of T cell receptor beta chains from one sample in a study of CD4 and CD8 cells across lung adenocarcinoma regions. Via MiXCR, TCRdb re-called the PCR reads, giving one row per CDR3 protein. The sample includes about 8,700 distinct CDR3 sequences, around half of them seen just once. The sample was CD8+ T cells from the margin of a lung tumor. Receptors were obtained from a female donor with lung adenocarcinoma. The CD4 and CD8 labels of this study may be unreliable. Both conserved end residues are part of each CDR3. A D gene is named only where the DNA matches it firmly. Rows give clone size only sometimes, using once, few, many, or a class for an expanded clone.

.	many	TRBV10-3	TRBJ2-3	TGTGCCATCAGTGAGGCTAGCACAGATACGCAGTATTTT	CAISEASTDTQYF
TRBD1	many	TRBV6-1	TRBJ2-1	TGTGCCAGCAGTGCTCTCAGGGGGCGGGATGAGCAGTTCTTC	CASSALRGRDEQFF
.	.	TRBV27	TRBJ2-3	TGTGCCAGCGGTTTACGACTCACAGAGACGCAGTATTTC	CASGLRLTETQYF
TRBD1	.	TRBV6-1	TRBJ2-7	TGTGCCAGCAGTGGAGCAGGGGGCGAGTCCTACGAGCAGTACTTC	CASSGAGGESYEQYF
.	.	TRBV27	TRBJ2-7	TGTGCCAGCAGCACTGGGAGGGGGAACGAGCAGTACTTC	CASSTGRGNEQYF
.	.	TRBV27	TRBJ2-4	TGTGCCAGGGGCCTACGTGCCAAAGACATTCAGTATTTC	CARGLRAKDIQYF
.	.	TRBV6-1	TRBJ2-3	TGTGCCAGCAGTGAATCGAGGGACAAAGATACGCAGTACTTT	CASSESRDKDTQYF
TRBD1	.	TRBV3-1	TRBJ2-3	TGTGCCAGCAGGCCTGGGACAGGGGAATTGACAGATACGCAGTATTTT	CASRPGTGELTDTQYF
.	medium-sized	TRBV7-2	TRBJ2-1	TGTGCCAGCAGCTTAGTGGTGTCCGGATATGAGCAGTTCTTC	CASSLVVSGYEQFF
TRBD1	.	TRBV10-1	TRBJ2-4	TGCGCCAGCAGTGACAGGGGGCTTGACATTCAGTACTTC	CASSDRGLDIQYF
.	.	TRBV30	TRBJ2-5	TGTGCCTGGAGTGCCCCCAGGGAGGTAGGACAAGAGACCCAGTACTTC	CAWSAPREVGQETQYF
.	once	TRBV6-1	TRBJ2-3	TGTGCCAGCAGTGTGCGACAGGCCGCGAGCACAGGGACGCAGTATTTT	CASSVRQAASTGTQYF
.	many	TRBV27	TRBJ1-2	TGTGCCATCCCACCCAAAACAGGGCTTCAGGGCTACACCTTC	CAIPPKTGLQGYTF
.	.	TRBV6-1	TRBJ2-3	TGTGCCAGCAGTGAAACGGCAGGCAAAGATATGCAGTATTTT	CASSETAGKDMQYF
.	few	TRBV6-1	TRBJ2-5	TGTGCCAGCAGGAGGACGGCGTGGGGGACCCAGTACTTC	CASRRTAWGTQYF
.	.	TRBV10-2	TRBJ2-1	TGCGCCAGGAGGATCGGGGGCCGGGACCCAGATACCCAGTATTTC	CARRIGGRDPDTQYF
.	many	TRBV10-1	TRBJ2-1	TGCGCCAGCAGTAACACAAAGGGCAACGATGAGCAGTTCTTC	CASSNTKGNDEQFF
.	many	TRBV6-1	TRBJ1-2	TGTGCCAGCACCCCTGGGATGGCTCTCTATGGCTACACCTTC	CASTPGMALYGYTF
.	many	TRBV7-2	TRBJ2-7	TGTGCCAGCAGCTTAGCCCCTCTCCTAGGGGGCGAGCAGTACTTC	CASSLAPLLGGEQYF
TRBD1	.	TRBV27	TRBJ1-4	TGTGCCAGCAGTTCCACTATGAACAGGGGTGCTAATGAAAAACTGTTTTTT	CASSSTMNRGANEKLFF
.	few	TRBV30	TRBJ2-1	TGTGCCACCGCCCGCAGGGGCCCCCCCAATGAGCAGTTCTTC	CATARRGPPNEQFF
.	.	TRBV7-6	TRBJ1-1	TGTGCCAGCAGCTCCCCCGACACTGAAGCTTTCTTT	CASSSPDTEAFF
.	many	TRBV6-1	TRBJ2-5	TGTGCCAGCAGCAACAGCGTTCACCAAGAGACCCAGTACTTC	CASSNSVHQETQYF
.	many	TRBV11-2	TRBJ2-5	TGTGCCAGCAGCTTGAGACCGGGAGAGACCCAGTACTTC	CASSLRPGETQYF
.	many	TRBV4-1	TRBJ2-1	TGCGCCAGCAGCCAAGAAAGGACATTCCACAATGAGCAGTTCTTC	CASSQERTFHNEQFF
TRBD2	.	TRBV6-1	TRBJ2-5	TGTGCCGCGGGGGGTGGGGGCCGTGACCAAGAGACCCAGTACTTC	CAAGGGGRDQETQYF
TRBD1	many	TRBV2	TRBJ1-4	TGTGCCAGCGGGCGGACAGGGGGTCCTAATGAAAAACTGTTTTTT	CASGRTGGPNEKLFF
.	.	TRBV27	TRBJ2-3	TGTGCCAGCACGGGAAAGGGGGACCGGGGTACAGATACGCAGTATTTT	CASTGKGDRGTDTQYF
TRBD1	.	TRBV14	TRBJ2-1	TGTGCCAGCAGCCAAGCCGACAGGGCTGGATCCTACAATGAGCAGTTCTTC	CASSQADRAGSYNEQFF
TRBD2	many	TRBV6-1	TRBJ2-1	TGTGCCAGCAGGCATGCAGCGGGAGACTCCTACAATGAGCAGTTCTTC	CASRHAAGDSYNEQFF
.	.	TRBV27	TRBJ2-4	TGTGCCAGCACGGGACACGGGGGGTCCAACCAAGAGATTCAGTACTTC	CASTGHGGSNQEIQYF
TRBD1	.	TRBV7-2	TRBJ1-6	TGTGCCAGCAGCTCACAGGGGGCCATCTATAATTCACCCCTCCACTTT	CASSSQGAIYNSPLHF
TRBD2	.	TRBV12-3/TRBV12-4	TRBJ2-2	TGTGCCAGCAGTCCGTCACCAGGACTAGCGGGGGACACCGGGGAGCTGTTTTTT	CASSPSPGLAGDTGELFF
TRBD1	.	TRBV10-3	TRBJ2-5	TGTGCCCTGTCGACAGGGTATAGGGAGACCCAGTACTTC	CALSTGYRETQYF
.	.	TRBV27	TRBJ2-1	TGTGCCAGCAGTTTTGAAGGCGGCAATGAGCAGTTCTTC	CASSFEGGNEQFF
.	.	TRBV10-2	TRBJ2-1	TGCGCCAGCAAACAGTGGAGTGAGCAGTTCTTC	CASKQWSEQFF
.	once	TRBV3-1	TRBJ2-1	TGTGCCAGCACCCCGGGCTACCCTTACAATGAGCAGTTCTTC	CASTPGYPYNEQFF
TRBD2	.	TRBV7-2	TRBJ2-3	TGTGCCAGCAGCCGACTGGCGGGAGAGAGCACGCAGTATTTT	CASSRLAGESTQYF
TRBD1	.	TRBV27	TRBJ2-3	TGTGCCAGGGGGCGCCGGGACAGGGGAACAGATACGCAGTATTTT	CARGRRDRGTDTQYF
TRBD1	medium-sized	TRBV6-1	TRBJ1-4	TGTGCCAGCAGTGATGACACAGGGGCCCTTTCAACCTTTAATGAAAAACTGTTTTTT	CASSDDTGALSTFNEKLFF
.	.	TRBV28	TRBJ2-3	TGTGCCAGCAGTGACTCAGATACGCAGTACTTT	CASSDSDTQYF
.	medium-sized	TRBV6-5	TRBJ2-1	TGTGCCAGCAGTTATCTAGGGAACAATGAGCAGTTCTTC	CASSYLGNNEQFF
.	.	TRBV27	TRBJ2-4	TGTGCCAGCAGAGGGTTTGGGGAAAACATTCAGTATTTC	CASRGFGENIQYF
.	.	TRBV10-3	TRBJ2-4	TGTGCCACCAAGGTCCCGGGACACGCAAACATGCAGTACTTC	CATKVPGHANMQYF
.	.	TRBV3-1	TRBJ2-5	TGTGCCAGCAGCCAAGTTCGAGTTCAAGAGACCCAGTACTTC	CASSQVRVQETQYF
TRBD2	.	TRBV4-2	TRBJ2-3	TGTGCCAGCAGCCACTTAGCGGGAGAGGGGGCTGTTACGCAGTATTTT	CASSHLAGEGAVTQYF
.	many	TRBV7-2	TRBJ2-5	TGTGCCAGCAGCTTAGGGGGCTTGGAGACCCAGTACTTC	CASSLGGLETQYF
.	medium-sized	TRBV6-1	TRBJ1-1	TGTGCCAGCAGGGAGGGTACGGGGGCGAACACTGAAGCTTTCTTT	CASREGTGANTEAFF
.	.	TRBV27	TRBJ2-4	TGTGCCAGCGGAGGGTGTGTCGAAAACACTCAGTACTTC	CASGGCVENTQYF
.	.	TRBV10-1	TRBJ2-1	TGCGCCAGCAGCAAGGGTGTCGGGAGATCCTACAATGAGCAGTTCTTC	CASSKGVGRSYNEQFF
.	many	TRBV27	TRBJ1-2	TGTGCCAGCAGACCCCAGGGGAGGGGCTATGGCTACACCTTC	CASRPQGRGYGYTF
TRBD2	.	TRBV6-5	TRBJ2-1	TGTGCCAGCAGTTTGTGGGCTAGCGGCAATGAGCAGTTCTTC	CASSLWASGNEQFF
.	.	TRBV27	TRBJ1-5	TGTGCCAGCAGTTTATGGGGGAATAGCAATCAGCCCCAGCACTTT	CASSLWGNSNQPQHF
TRBD2	.	TRBV7-2	TRBJ2-1	TGTGCCAGCAGCTTAGGGCCCACTAGCGGGTGGCAGTTCTTC	CASSLGPTSGWQFF
.	.	TRBV4-1	TRBJ2-3	TGCGCCAGCAGCCAAGGTCTCTCTAGCACAGAGACGCAGTATTTT	CASSQGLSSTETQYF
.	medium-sized	TRBV27	TRBJ1-4	TGTGCCAGCAGTTTCATTGGGGCACCGGCAACTAATGAAAAACTGTTTTTT	CASSFIGAPATNEKLFF
TRBD2	medium-sized	TRBV7-6	TRBJ2-1	TGTGCCAGCAGCTTGCGAACTAGCGGGGGCAATGAGCAGTTCTTC	CASSLRTSGGNEQFF